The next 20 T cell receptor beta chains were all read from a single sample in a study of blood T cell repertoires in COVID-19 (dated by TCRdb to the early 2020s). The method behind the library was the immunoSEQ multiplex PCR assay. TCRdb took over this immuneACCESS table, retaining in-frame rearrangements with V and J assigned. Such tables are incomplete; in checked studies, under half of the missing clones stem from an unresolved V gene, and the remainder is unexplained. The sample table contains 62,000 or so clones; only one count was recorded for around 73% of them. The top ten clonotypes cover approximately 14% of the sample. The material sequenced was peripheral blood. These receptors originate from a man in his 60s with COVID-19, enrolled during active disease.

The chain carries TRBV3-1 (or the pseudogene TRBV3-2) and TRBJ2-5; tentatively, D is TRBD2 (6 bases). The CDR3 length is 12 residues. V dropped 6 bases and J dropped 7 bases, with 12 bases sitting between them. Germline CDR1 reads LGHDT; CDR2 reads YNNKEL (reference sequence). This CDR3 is CASSPSRGTQYF. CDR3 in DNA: TGTGCCAGCAGTCCTTCGCGGGGGACCCAGTACTTC.

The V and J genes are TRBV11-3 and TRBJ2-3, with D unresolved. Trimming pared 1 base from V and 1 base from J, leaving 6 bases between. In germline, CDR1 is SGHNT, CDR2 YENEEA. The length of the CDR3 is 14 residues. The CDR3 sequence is CASSLVTGTDTQYF. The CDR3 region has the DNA TGTGCCAGCAGCTTAGTAACTGGCACAGATACGCAGTATTTT.

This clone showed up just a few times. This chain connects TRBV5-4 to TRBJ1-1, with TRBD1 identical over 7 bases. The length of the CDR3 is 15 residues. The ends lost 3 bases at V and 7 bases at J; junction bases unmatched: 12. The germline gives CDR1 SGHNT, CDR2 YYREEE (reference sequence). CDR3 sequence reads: CASSSQIGQAREAFF. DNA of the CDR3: TGTGCCAGCAGCTCTCAGATAGGACAGGCTCGTGAAGCTTTCTTT.

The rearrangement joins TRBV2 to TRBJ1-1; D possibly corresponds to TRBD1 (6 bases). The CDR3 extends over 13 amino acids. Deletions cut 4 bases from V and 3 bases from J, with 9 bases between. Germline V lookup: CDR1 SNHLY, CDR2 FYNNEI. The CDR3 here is CASSAGVYTEAFF. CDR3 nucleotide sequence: TGTGCCAGCAGTGCAGGGGTTTACACTGAAGCTTTCTTT.

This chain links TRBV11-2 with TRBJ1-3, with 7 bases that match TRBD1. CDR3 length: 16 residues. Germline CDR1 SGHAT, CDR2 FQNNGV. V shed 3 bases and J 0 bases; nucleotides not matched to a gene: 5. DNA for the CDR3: TGTGCCAGCAGCTTCACGACAGGGACCTCTGGAAACACCATATATTTT. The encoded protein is CASSFTTGTSGNTIYF.

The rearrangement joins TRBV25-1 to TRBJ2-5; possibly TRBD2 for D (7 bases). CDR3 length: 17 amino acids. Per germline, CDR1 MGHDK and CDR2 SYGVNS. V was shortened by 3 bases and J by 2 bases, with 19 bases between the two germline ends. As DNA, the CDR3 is TGTGCCAGCAGTGACGAAGGGAGGGGGTCGTGGCAAGAGACCCAGTACTTC. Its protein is CASSDEGRGSWQETQYF.

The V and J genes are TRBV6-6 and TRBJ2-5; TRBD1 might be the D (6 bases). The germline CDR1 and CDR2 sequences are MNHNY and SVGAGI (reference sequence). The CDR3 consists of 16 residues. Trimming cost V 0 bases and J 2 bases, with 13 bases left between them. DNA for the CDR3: TGTGCCAGCAGTTACTCGATGTCAGGGGATCAAGAGACCCAGTACTTC. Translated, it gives CASSYSMSGDQETQYF.

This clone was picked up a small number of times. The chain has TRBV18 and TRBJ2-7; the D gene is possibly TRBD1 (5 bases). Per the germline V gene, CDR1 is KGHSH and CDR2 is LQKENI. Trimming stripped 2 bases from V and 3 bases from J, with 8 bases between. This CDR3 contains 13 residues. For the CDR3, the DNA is TGTGCCAGCTCACCAGGACATGGCTACGAGCAGTACTTC. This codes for CASSPGHGYEQYF.

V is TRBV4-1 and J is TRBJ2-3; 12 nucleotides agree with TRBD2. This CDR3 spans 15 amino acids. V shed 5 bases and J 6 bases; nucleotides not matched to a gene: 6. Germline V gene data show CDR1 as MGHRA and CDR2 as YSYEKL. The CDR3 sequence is CASSLLAGGGDTQYF. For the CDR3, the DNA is TGCGCCAGCAGCTTACTAGCGGGAGGTGGGGATACGCAGTATTTT.

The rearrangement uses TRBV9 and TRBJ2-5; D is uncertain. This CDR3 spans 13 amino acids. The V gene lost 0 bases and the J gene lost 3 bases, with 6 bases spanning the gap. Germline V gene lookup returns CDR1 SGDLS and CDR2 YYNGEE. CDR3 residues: CASSVGAEETQYF. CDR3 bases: TGTGCCAGCAGCGTAGGGGCTGAAGAGACCCAGTACTTC.

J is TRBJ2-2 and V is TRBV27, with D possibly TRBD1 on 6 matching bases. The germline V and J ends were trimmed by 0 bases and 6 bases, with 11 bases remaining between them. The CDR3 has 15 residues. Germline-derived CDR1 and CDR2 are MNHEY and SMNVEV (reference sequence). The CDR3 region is CASSLSLGAPGELFF. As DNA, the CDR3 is TGTGCCAGCAGTTTATCACTGGGGGCACCCGGGGAGCTGTTTTTT.

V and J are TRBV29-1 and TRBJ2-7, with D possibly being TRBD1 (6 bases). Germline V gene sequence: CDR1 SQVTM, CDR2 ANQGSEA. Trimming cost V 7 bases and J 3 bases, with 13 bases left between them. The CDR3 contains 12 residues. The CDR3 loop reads CSGQTGIYEQYF. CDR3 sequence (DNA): TGCAGCGGCCAAACAGGGATCTACGAGCAGTACTTC.

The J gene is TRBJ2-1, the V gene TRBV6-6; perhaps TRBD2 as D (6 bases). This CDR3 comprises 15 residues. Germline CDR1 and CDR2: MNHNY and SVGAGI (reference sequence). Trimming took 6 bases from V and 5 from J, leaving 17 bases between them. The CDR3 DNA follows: TGTGCCAGCAGCGCCCGTGGAGGCGGGAACAATGAGCAGTTCTTC. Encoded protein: CASSARGGGNNEQFF.

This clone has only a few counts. CDR3 protein: CASRGTGSTIYF. CDR3 coding DNA: TGTGCCAGCAGGGGGACAGGGAGCACCATATATTTT. The V call is TRBV2, the J call TRBJ1-3; 9 bases are shared with TRBD1. V dropped 6 bases and J dropped 9; count of bases not matched to a gene: 3. The CDR3 extends over 12 amino acids. Germline-derived CDR1 and CDR2 are SNHLY and FYNNEI.

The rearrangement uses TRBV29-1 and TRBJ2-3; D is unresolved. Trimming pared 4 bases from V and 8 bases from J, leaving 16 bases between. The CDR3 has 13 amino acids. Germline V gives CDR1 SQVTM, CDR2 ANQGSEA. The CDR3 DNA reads TGCAGCGTTGGGTTTAATTGGAGTGGTACGCAGTATTTT. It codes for CSVGFNWSGTQYF.

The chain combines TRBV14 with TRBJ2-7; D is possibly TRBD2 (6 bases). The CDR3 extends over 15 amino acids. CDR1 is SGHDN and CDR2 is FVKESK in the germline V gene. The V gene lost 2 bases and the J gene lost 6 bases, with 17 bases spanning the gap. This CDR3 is CASSQIRSKGGEQYF. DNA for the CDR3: TGTGCCAGCAGCCAAATTCGTAGTAAGGGAGGCGAGCAGTACTTC. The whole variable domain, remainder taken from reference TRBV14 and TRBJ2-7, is EAGVTQFPSHSVIEKGQTVTLRCDPISGHDNLYWYRRVMGKEIKFLLHFVKESKQDESGMPNNRFLAERTGGTYSTLKVQPAELEDSGVYFCASSQIRSKGGEQYFGPGTRLTVT.

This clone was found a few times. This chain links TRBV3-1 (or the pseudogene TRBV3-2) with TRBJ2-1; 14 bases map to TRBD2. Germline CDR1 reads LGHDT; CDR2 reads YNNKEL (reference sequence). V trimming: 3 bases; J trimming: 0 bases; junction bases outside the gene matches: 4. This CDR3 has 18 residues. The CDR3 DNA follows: TGTGCCAGCAGCCACAGGACTAGCGGGAGGATCTCCTACAATGAGCAGTTCTTC. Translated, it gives CASSHRTSGRISYNEQFF.

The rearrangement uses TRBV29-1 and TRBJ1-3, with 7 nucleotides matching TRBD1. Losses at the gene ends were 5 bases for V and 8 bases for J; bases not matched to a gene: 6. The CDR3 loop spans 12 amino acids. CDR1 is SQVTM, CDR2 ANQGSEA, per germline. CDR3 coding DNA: TGCAGCGTTTCACAGGGGAAAGACACCATATATTTT. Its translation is CSVSQGKDTIYF.

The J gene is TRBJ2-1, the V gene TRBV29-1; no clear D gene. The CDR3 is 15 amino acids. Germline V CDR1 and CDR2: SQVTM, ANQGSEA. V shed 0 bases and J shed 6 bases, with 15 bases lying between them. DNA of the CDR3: TGCAGCGTTGAAGATTCGGAAAGTAGCCCCAATGAGCAGTTCTTC. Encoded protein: CSVEDSESSPNEQFF.

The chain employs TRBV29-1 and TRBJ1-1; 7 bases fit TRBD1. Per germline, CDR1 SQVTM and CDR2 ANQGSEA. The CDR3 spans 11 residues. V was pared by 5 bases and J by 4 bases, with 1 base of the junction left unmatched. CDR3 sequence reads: CSVNRGTEAFF. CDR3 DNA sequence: TGCAGCGTTAACAGGGGCACTGAAGCTTTCTTT.